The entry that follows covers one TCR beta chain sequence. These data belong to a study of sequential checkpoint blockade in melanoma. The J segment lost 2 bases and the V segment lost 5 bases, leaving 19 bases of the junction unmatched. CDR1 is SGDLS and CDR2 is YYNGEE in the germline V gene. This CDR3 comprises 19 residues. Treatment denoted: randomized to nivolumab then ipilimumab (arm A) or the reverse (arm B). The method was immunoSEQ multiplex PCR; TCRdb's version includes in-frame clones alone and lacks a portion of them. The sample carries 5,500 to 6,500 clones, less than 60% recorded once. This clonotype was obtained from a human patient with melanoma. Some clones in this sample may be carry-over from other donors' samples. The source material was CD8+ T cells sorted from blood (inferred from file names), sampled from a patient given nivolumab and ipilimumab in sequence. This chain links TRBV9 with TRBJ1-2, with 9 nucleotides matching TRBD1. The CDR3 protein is CASSSSPGDRVWGNYGYTF. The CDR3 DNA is TGTGCCAGCAGTTCATCCCCTGGGGACAGGGTTTGGGGAAACTATGGCTACACCTTC.